This T cell receptor beta chain appears in the sequencing data of a study of early T cells in non-severe SARS-CoV-2 infection. Broader study findings: Comparison of clonotypes with VDJdb favored anti-spike CD8 responses while missing private and CD4 specificities.

Concerning this clonotype itself: Its antigen remains unidentified.

TCRdb re-called the 5' RACE reads through MiXCR, storing one row per CDR3 protein. The data contain approximately 62,000 distinct CDR3 sequences, around 13% of them singletons. Germline-derived CDR1 and CDR2 are LNHDA and SQIVND (reference sequence). CDR3 length: 15 amino acids. Trimming took 5 bases from V and 3 from J, leaving 17 bases between them. The chain is built from TRBV19 and TRBJ2-7; tentatively, D is TRBD1 or TRBD2 (5 bases each). The TCR originated in an adult who was a healthcare worker with PCR-confirmed SARS-CoV-2 infection or an uninfected control (not recorded which). The sample consisted of whole blood. The CDR3 loop reads CASSDWGRSIYEQYF. The CDR3, as DNA: TGTGCCAGTAGTGACTGGGGACGGAGTATCTACGAGCAGTACTTC.